This T cell receptor beta chain was sequenced during a study of T cells in Graves' hyperthyroidism and ophthalmopathy. RNA transcripts gave rise to amplified TCR beta CDR3 regions. A first-round RT-PCR of the TCR CDR3 used the HTBI primer set. TCRdb processed the multiplex PCR reads anew with MiXCR; each CDR3 protein has one entry. The sample contains roughly 400,000 distinct CDR3 sequences, roughly 25% of which appear only once. Study-wide results and limits: Blood shared most expanded thyroid clonotypes above 0.001.

This CDR3 is built from 17 residues. CDR1 and CDR2 (germline): LGHDT, YNNKEL (reference sequence). V shed 2 bases and J 2 bases; nucleotides not matched to a gene: 8. About this clonotype: Its matching antigen is unknown.

An absence of ophthalmopathy progression within 18 months meant stable Graves' hyperthyroidism. Diagnostic decisions used clinical symptoms, serum thyroxine and TRAb, thyroid ultrasound and orbital computed tomography. It was around 10 ml of fresh peripheral blood that supplied the PBMCs. The sequenced sample consisted of blood. The chain links TRBV3-1 to TRBJ2-3; 9 positions match TRBD2. The clonotype comes from a man aged 45 to 65 with Graves' hyperthyroidism. In DNA form, the CDR3 reads TGTGCCAGCAGCCAAAGAACTAGCGGGTCCTCCACAGATACGCAGTATTTT. Its translation is CASSQRTSGSSTDTQYF.